One sample yielded the 28 T cell receptor beta chains listed below, sequenced in a study of T-cell memory formation after mild COVID-19. TCRdb re-called the 5' RACE reads through MiXCR, storing one row per CDR3 protein. Of tens of thousands of distinct CDR3 sequences listed, about 13% are singletons. The sample consisted of PBMCs or a T cell subset sorted from them (not recorded which). Source of these receptors: an adult woman who had mild COVID-19 (a few samples of this study predate the infection). Cell type and time point are not known.

This clonotype came up many times. The V gene is TRBV7-2, the J gene TRBJ2-7; the match to TRBD2 covers 8 bases. The germline V gene encodes CDR1 SGHTA and CDR2 FQGNSA. The ends lost 8 bases at V and 5 bases at J; junction bases unmatched: 2. The CDR3 has 11 residues. DNA for the CDR3: TGTGCCAGCTCAGCGGGAGACGAGCAGTACTTC. Residues: CASSAGDEQYF.

This chain connects TRBV3-1 to TRBJ2-1, with 8 bases aligning to TRBD2. Per germline, CDR1 LGHDT and CDR2 YNNKEL (reference sequence). The trim removed 3 bases at V and 5 bases at J, leaving 24 bases unmatched. This CDR3 is 21 amino acids long. The CDR3 here is CASSHTEAGVQVLRPHNEQFF. Written as DNA, the CDR3 is TGTGCCAGCAGCCATACGGAAGCGGGGGTTCAAGTCCTTCGGCCCCACAATGAGCAGTTCTTC.

This clonotype was seen at least ten times. V usage is TRBV30 and J usage is TRBJ2-1, with D possibly TRBD2 on 6 matching bases. With 0 bases removed from V and 5 bases from J, the gap between germline ends came to 11 bases. The CDR3 totals 14 residues. Germline values: CDR1 GTSNPN, CDR2 SVGIG (reference sequence). The DNA of the CDR3 is TGTGCCTGGAGTGTAGGTAGCGGAGACAATGAGCAGTTCTTC. This translates into CAWSVGSGDNEQFF.

This clonotype was found a few times. The chain carries TRBV4-2 and TRBJ2-7, with D maybe TRBD1 (6 bases). CDR3 size: 15 residues. Germline values: CDR1 LGHNA, CDR2 YNFKEQ. Trimming shortened V by 0 bases and J by 0 bases, and 9 bases separated the two germline ends. CDR3 DNA sequence: TGTGCCAGCAGCCAAGATAGGGACAACTCCTACGAGCAGTACTTC. This codes for CASSQDRDNSYEQYF.

This clonotype came up a few times. This sequence joins TRBV7-6 and TRBJ2-2; D unresolved. The V gene's germline CDR1 is SGHVS and CDR2 FNYEAQ. The V end lost 1 base, the J end lost 1 base, and 4 bases lay between the germline ends. There are 14 residues in the CDR3. CDR3 in DNA: TGTGCCAGCAGCTTAGACAGGAACACCGGGGAGCTGTTTTTT. The encoded protein is CASSLDRNTGELFF. The full variable domain, in which reference TRBV7-6 and TRBJ2-2 provide the parts outside the CDR3, is GAGVSQSPRYKVTKRGQDVALRCDPISGHVSLYWYRQALGQGPEFLTYFNYEAQQDKSGLPNDRFSAERPEGSISTLTIQRTEQRDSAMYRCASSLDRNTGELFFGEGSRLTVL.

This clonotype came up many times. The chain links TRBV12-3 or TRBV12-4 to TRBJ2-1, with D uncertain. CDR3 length equals 15 residues. V was clipped by 6 bases and J by 0 bases, with 12 bases between them. The CDR3 DNA reads TGTGCCAGCAGCAACAGTGTCCCCTCCTACAATGAGCAGTTCTTC. Its translation is CASSNSVPSYNEQFF.

A few counts support this clonotype. V and J are TRBV11-2 and TRBJ2-1; D remains ambiguous. The germline CDR1 and CDR2 sequences are SGHAT and FQNNGV. The V and J ends lost 3 bases and 8 bases respectively, with 8 bases between them. The CDR3 sequence is 12 residues long. In DNA form, the CDR3 reads TGTGCCAGCAGCTTTTCGACCCATGAGCAGTTCTTC. Protein product: CASSFSTHEQFF.

The chain carries TRBV7-8 and TRBJ2-2; 10 bases map to TRBD2. V shed 3 bases and J 4 bases; nucleotides not matched to a gene: 2. The CDR3 is 15 amino acids. The V gene's germline CDR1 is SGHVS and CDR2 FQNEAQ. The DNA for the CDR3 is TGTGCCAGCAGCTTCAGGACTAGCGGCACCGGGGAGCTGTTTTTT. It yields the protein CASSFRTSGTGELFF.

This chain links TRBV2 with TRBJ1-5, with 9 nucleotides matching TRBD1. Germline V gene sequence: CDR1 SNHLY, CDR2 FYNNEI. The CDR3 has 14 residues. After removal of 3 bases from V and 7 bases from J, the junction contained 4 bases not matched to a gene. CDR3 DNA sequence: TGTGCCAGCAGTGAGGGACAGGGAAAACAGCCCCAGCATTTT. Amino acids: CASSEGQGKQPQHF.

The CDR3 region is CASSEQGGYTF. The CDR3 DNA reads as TGCGCCAGCAGCGAACAGGGTGGCTACACCTTC. The chain uses TRBV4-1 and TRBJ1-2; possible D gene TRBD1, 6 bases. CDR1 and CDR2 from the germline V gene are MGHRA and YSYEKL. The CDR3 spans 11 residues. Trimming took 5 bases from V and 7 from J, leaving 8 bases between them.

The rearrangement links TRBV24-1 to TRBJ2-1; TRBD1 might be the D (6 bases). V dropped 4 bases and J dropped 5 bases, with 14 bases sitting between them. CDR3 length equals 15 residues. Germline CDR1 KGHDR, CDR2 SFDVKD. The CDR3 DNA follows: TGTGCCACCAGTGACACAGGGTTTAGGGACAATGAGCAGTTCTTC. Translated: CATSDTGFRDNEQFF.

J is TRBJ1-4 and V is TRBV4-1; D is unresolved. The CDR3 has 12 residues. V was clipped by 1 base and J by 5 bases, with 2 bases between them. Germline V gene data show CDR1 as MGHRA and CDR2 as YSYEKL. CDR3 protein: CASSQGNEKLFF. CDR3 coding DNA: TGCGCCAGCAGCCAAGGGAATGAAAAACTGTTTTTT.

This chain joins TRBV4-1 and TRBJ2-7, with 8 positions matching TRBD1. The CDR3 loop spans 13 amino acids. J lost 6 bases, V lost 5 bases, and 6 bases had no gene match. Germline V gene sequence: CDR1 MGHRA, CDR2 YSYEKL. CDR3 in amino acids: CASSGQGAGEQYF. The CDR3 nucleotides are TGCGCCAGCAGCGGTCAGGGGGCGGGCGAGCAGTACTTC.

The V and J genes are TRBV15 and TRBJ1-6; D not resolved. Germline assignment: CDR1 LNHNV and CDR2 YYDKDF (reference sequence). V was clipped by 3 bases and J by 5 bases, with 11 bases between them. This CDR3 is 15 amino acids long. The CDR3 spells CATSRVAGDNSPLHF. The CDR3 DNA follows: TGTGCCACCAGCAGGGTGGCAGGTGATAATTCACCCCTCCACTTT.

This clonotype has only a few counts. The chain has TRBV5-6 and TRBJ1-4, with 8 bases lining up with TRBD1. The CDR3 covers 14 residues. CDR1 SGHDT and CDR2 YYEEEE come from the germline V gene. The V gene end was trimmed by 4 bases and the J gene end by 7 bases; junction bases not matched to a gene: 6. The CDR3 DNA reads TGTGCCAGCAGCCACGGGACAGGCATTGAAAAACTGTTTTTT. It specifies CASSHGTGIEKLFF.

The chain uses TRBV6-6 and TRBJ2-3, with 10 bases matching TRBD2. Germline V gene data show CDR1 as MNHNY and CDR2 as SVGAGI (reference sequence). The CDR3 contains 13 residues. Losses at the gene ends were 8 bases for V and 2 bases for J; bases not matched to a gene: 1. CDR3 DNA: TGTGCCAGCGGACTAGCGGTCACAGATACGCAGTATTTT. This codes for CASGLAVTDTQYF.

V and J are TRBV4-2 and TRBJ2-2, with 7 bases that match TRBD1. Trimming cost V 8 bases and J 1 base; bases outside gene matches: 7. This CDR3 has 15 residues. Germline loops: CDR1 LGHNA, CDR2 YNFKEQ. CDR3 loop: CASGGQGVNTGELFF. CDR3 in DNA: TGTGCCAGCGGCGGGCAGGGGGTGAACACCGGGGAGCTGTTTTTT.

This chain links TRBV24-1 with TRBJ2-5; D is unclear. The CDR3 totals 12 residues. CDR1 KGHDR and CDR2 SFDVKD come from the germline V gene. The ends were cut back, 3 bases at V and 2 bases at J, with 3 bases in the middle. The CDR3 nucleotides are TGTGCCACCAGTGATACACAAGAGACCCAGTACTTC. This sequence encodes CATSDTQETQYF.

The V call is TRBV24-1, the J call TRBJ2-3; D is undetermined. CDR1 is KGHDR, CDR2 SFDVKD, per germline. Trimming cost V 9 bases and J 3 bases, with 3 bases left between them. The CDR3 consists of 10 residues. The CDR3 spells CATGTDTQYF. The CDR3 DNA follows: TGTGCCACCGGGACAGATACGCAGTATTTT.

This clonotype occurred a few times. CDR3 residues: CSASRRTGLWGNTEAFF. For the CDR3, the DNA is TGCAGTGCTAGTAGACGAACAGGGCTATGGGGGAACACTGAAGCTTTCTTT. This sequence joins TRBV20-1 and TRBJ1-1; a weak D match, TRBD1 (6 bases). Germline CDR1 is DFQATT and CDR2 is SNEGSKA (reference sequence). V was clipped by 3 bases and J by 1 base, with 21 bases between them. The CDR3 length is 17 residues.

This clonotype showed up just a few times. V is TRBV21-1 and J is TRBJ2-7; TRBD1 reflects the table's D call only, with no check against the DNA. TRBV21-1 is reported as a pseudogene. The CDR3 contains 16 residues. DNA of the CDR3: TGTGCCAGCAGCAAGGGCAAGGGACAGGAACTCTACGAGCAGTACTTC. This codes for CASSKGKGQELYEQYF.

This clonotype has a handful of counts. The gene calls are TRBV3-1 and TRBJ1-2, with TRBD1 as a possible D gene (5 bases). Germline loops: CDR1 LGHDT, CDR2 YNNKEL (reference sequence). The CDR3 is 15 amino acids. V was cut by 1 base and J by 0 bases, with 9 bases left in between. Here the CDR3 reads CASSQGGRTNYGYTF. In DNA form, the CDR3 reads TGTGCCAGCAGCCAAGGGGGACGGACTAACTATGGCTACACCTTC.

This chain joins TRBV19 and TRBJ1-1; 8 bases match TRBD1. CDR1 is LNHDA, CDR2 SQIVND, per germline (reference sequence). The junction had 16 bases not matched to a gene; V was cut back by 6 bases and J by 4 bases. This CDR3 has 17 residues. CDR3: CASRSQTGAYYSTEAFF. DNA for the CDR3: TGTGCCAGTAGATCACAGACAGGGGCCTATTATAGCACTGAAGCTTTCTTT.

This clonotype came up a few times. This rearrangement joins TRBV7-9 to TRBJ1-5; D is unresolved. V lost 3 bases to trimming and J lost 7 bases, with 16 bases between them. CDR1 is SEHNR and CDR2 is FQNEAQ in the germline V gene (reference sequence). The CDR3 extends over 15 amino acids. The CDR3 protein is CASSFDGKVGQPQHF. The CDR3 DNA is TGTGCCAGCAGCTTCGATGGTAAAGTGGGGCAGCCCCAGCATTTT.

In this sample, this clonotype turned up many times. The chain employs TRBV7-9 and TRBJ2-7; D not certain. The CDR3 has 12 residues. Germline assignment: CDR1 SEHNR and CDR2 FQNEAQ (reference sequence). V lost 2 bases and J lost 5, with 7 bases in between. The CDR3 spells CASSLSSNEQYF. The DNA of the CDR3 is TGTGCCAGCAGCTTAAGTAGTAACGAGCAGTACTTC.

This clonotype appeared a few times. The chain links TRBV5-6 to TRBJ2-1; 7 bases map to TRBD2. The CDR3 has 14 residues. Per germline, CDR1 SGHDT and CDR2 YYEEEE. V lost 1 base to trimming and J lost 6 bases; unmatched junction nucleotides: 4. The CDR3 here is CASSLWEGRNEQFF. The CDR3 DNA sequence: TGTGCCAGCAGCTTGTGGGAGGGGCGCAATGAGCAGTTCTTC.

This chain links TRBV4-1 with TRBJ1-1; D may be TRBD1 (6 bases). This CDR3 region has 15 residues. Germline V lookup: CDR1 MGHRA, CDR2 YSYEKL. Trimming cost V 4 bases and J 1 base, with 13 bases left between them. The CDR3: CASSLKQGGNTEAFF. The CDR3 nucleotides read TGCGCCAGCAGCCTTAAACAGGGAGGGAACACTGAAGCTTTCTTT.

This clonotype was seen a few times. In nucleotides, the CDR3 is TGCAGTGCCATAGCAGGGCGGGAGTATGAGCAGTTCTTC. Translating gives CSAIAGREYEQFF. The V gene is TRBV20-1, the J gene TRBJ2-1; TRBD2 aligns across 7 bases. The CDR3 runs to 13 residues. The V gene end was trimmed by 6 bases and the J gene end by 8 bases; junction bases not matched to a gene: 10. Per germline, CDR1 DFQATT and CDR2 SNEGSKA (reference sequence).